The present entry profiles one T cell receptor beta chain with its context. The data were taken from a study of radiation and T cells in renal cell carcinoma. As for time point: blood 2 weeks post-SBRT. Treatment noted: 15 Gy SBRT to primary tumor, nephrectomy 4 weeks later. Germline lookup yields CDR1 SQVTM and CDR2 ANQGSEA. This CDR3 comprises 12 residues. Trimming cost V 4 bases and J 2 bases, with 9 bases left between them. TCRdb's table, derived via immunoSEQ multiplex PCR, lists solely in-frame clones and lacks some. The sample has roughly 130,000 clones; approximately 90% are singletons. This chain joins TRBV29-1 and TRBJ2-7, with D hard to call. This material consisted of blood, taken from a patient whose treatment included radiotherapy and nephrectomy. The TCR originated in a woman between 65 and 79 years old with renal cell carcinoma. The chain's CDR3 is CSVGLSPYEQYF. The CDR3 DNA reads TGCAGCGTTGGGCTATCCCCCTACGAGCAGTACTTC.